The next 22 T cell receptor beta chains were all read from a single sample in a study of regulatory T cells in long-lasting Graves disease. HTBI primers from iRepertoire and Arm-PCR of CDR3 regions yielded the TCR beta libraries. TCRdb fed the multiplex PCR reads into MiXCR, producing one record per CDR3 protein. The sample consists of roughly 420,000 distinct CDR3 sequences, roughly 15% of them appearing once. Time point defined: newly diagnosed GD, antithyroid drugs for less than 3 months. Following extraction of RNA from PBMCs, that RNA was used to make the TCR library. These data also formed part of another study, on T cells in Graves' hyperthyroidism and ophthalmopathy.

Sequenced here: peripheral blood mononuclear cells (PBMCs), sampled at new diagnosis, from a patient treated with antithyroid drugs. Source of these receptors: a woman aged 18-30 years with Graves disease.

About this clonotype itself: A much larger clone lies a single base off, so this may be a read error. The rearrangement joins TRBV5-1 to TRBJ2-5, with D uncertain. CDR1 is SGHRS and CDR2 is YFSETQ in the germline V gene. The CDR3 spans 13 residues. V was cut by 4 bases and J by 2 bases, with 9 bases left in between. The CDR3 DNA reads as TGCGCCAGCAGCAGAGCTTCTCAAGAGACCCAGTACTTC. Its protein is CASSRASQETQYF.

For this clonotype: This is likely an artifact of a read error, given a far larger clone one base away. V is TRBV28 and J is TRBJ2-7; 7 bases align to TRBD2. V shed 4 bases, J shed 7 bases, and the junction held 19 bases outside the gene matches. The CDR3 contains 17 residues. Germline CDR1 MDHEN, CDR2 SYDVKM. CDR3 sequence (DNA): TGTGCCAGCAGTTGGGATCAAGGGCGGGAGAGGAGCAATGAGCAGTACTTC. Residues: CASSWDQGRERSNEQYF.

With respect to this clonotype: Given a much more abundant clone one base away, this may be a read error. The CDR3 end shows no conserved phenylalanine or tryptophan, and so a read error is likely. The CDR3 sequence: CASKKDRILEPHRDTQYL. CDR3 coding DNA: TGTGCCAGCAAAAAGGACAGAATTTTAGAACCACACAGAGATACGCAGTATCTT. The chain employs TRBV7-8 and TRBJ2-3; maybe TRBD1 (6 bases). This CDR3 region has 18 residues. Germline CDR1 SGHVS, CDR2 FQNEAQ. Trimming shortened V by 7 bases and J by 5 bases, and 28 bases separated the two germline ends.

This clonotype was counted a few times. V gene TRBV15 combines with J gene TRBJ2-1; no reliable D call. CDR3 length: 12 residues. CDR1 and CDR2 (germline): LNHNV, YYDKDF (reference sequence). V was trimmed by 0 bases and J by 7 bases, leaving 4 bases between them. The CDR3 DNA sequence: TGTGCCACCAGCAGAGATTTTAATGAGCAGTTCTTC. Residues: CATSRDFNEQFF. Complete variable domain (other parts from reference TRBV15 and TRBJ2-1): DAMVIQNPRYQVTQFGKPVTLSCSQTLNHNVMYWYQQKSSQAPKLLFHYYDKDFNNEADTPDNFQSRRPNTSFCFLDIRSPGLGDTAMYLCATSRDFNEQFFGPGTRLTVL.

The rearrangement links TRBV3-1 to TRBJ2-1, with 9 bases aligning to TRBD2. Germline V gene sequence: CDR1 LGHDT, CDR2 YNNKEL (reference sequence). The J segment lost 5 bases and the V segment lost 1 base, leaving 6 bases of the junction unmatched. The CDR3 is made up of 16 amino acids. Here the CDR3 reads CASSQAGIAGDNEQFF. Here the CDR3 DNA reads TGTGCCAGCAGCCAAGCTGGAATAGCGGGAGACAATGAGCAGTTCTTC.

This clonotype was seen at least ten times. J is TRBJ2-6 and V is TRBV28; D is perhaps TRBD2 (6 bases). Trimming cost V 5 bases and J 0 bases, with 17 bases left between them. Looked up from germline, CDR1 is MDHEN and CDR2 is SYDVKM. CDR3 length equals 18 residues. CDR3 nucleotide sequence: TGTGCCAGCAGTCCGCTACCGGGAGACTCCTCTGGGGCCAACGTCCTGACTTTC. It codes for CASSPLPGDSSGANVLTF.

This clonotype has more than one count but fewer than ten. The CDR3 DNA sequence: TGTGCCACCAGTGACCACGGGACTCCCGGACAAGCCTCTGGAAACACCATATATTTT. Its translation is CATSDHGTPGQASGNTIYF. The V gene is TRBV24-1, the J gene TRBJ1-3, with D possibly TRBD1 on 5 matching bases. Trimming stripped 4 bases from V and 0 bases from J, with 21 bases between. Germline-derived CDR1 and CDR2 are KGHDR and SFDVKD. The CDR3 length is 19 residues.

The J gene is TRBJ1-3, the V gene TRBV12-3 or TRBV12-4, with D unclear. V was clipped by 6 bases and J by 2 bases, with 14 bases between them. The CDR3 totals 15 residues. The DNA of the CDR3 is TGTGCCAGCAGCCCCTCCGGCCCCCCTGGAAACACCATATATTTT. Amino acid sequence: CASSPSGPPGNTIYF.

This clonotype was counted at least ten times. The chain couples TRBV4-1 to TRBJ1-1; weak D call: TRBD1 (5 bases). Per the germline V gene, CDR1 is MGHRA and CDR2 is YSYEKL. Deletions cut 1 base from V and 3 bases from J, with 12 bases between. The CDR3 has 15 residues. The CDR3 reads CASSQVQGRYTEAFF. DNA of the CDR3: TGCGCCAGCAGCCAAGTGCAGGGACGGTACACTGAAGCTTTCTTT.

This clonotype has a count of ten or more. The J gene is TRBJ2-1, the V gene TRBV30; 9 nucleotides line up with TRBD2. Germline assignment: CDR1 GTSNPN and CDR2 SVGIG (reference sequence). This CDR3 has 14 residues. J was trimmed by 6 bases and V by 6 bases; bases with no gene match: 9. The CDR3 coding sequence is TGTGCCTGCCCGATAGCGGGAGTTCTCAATGAGCAGTTCTTC. Translating it yields CACPIAGVLNEQFF. The full variable domain, in which reference TRBV30 and TRBJ2-1 provide the parts outside the CDR3, is SQTIHQWPATLVQPVGSPLSLECTVEGTSNPNLYWYRQAAGRGLQLLFYSVGIGQISSEVPQNLSASRPQDRQFILSSKKLLLSDSGFYLCACPIAGVLNEQFFGPGTRLTVL.

The sample holds many counts of this clonotype. The gene calls are TRBV24-1 and TRBJ2-3, with D possibly TRBD2 on 5 matching bases. With 0 bases removed from V and 2 bases from J, the gap between germline ends came to 8 bases. This CDR3 region has 15 residues. In germline, CDR1 is KGHDR, CDR2 SFDVKD. CDR3 sequence: CATSDLTDFTDTQYF. CDR3 sequence (DNA): TGTGCCACCAGTGATTTGACGGACTTCACAGATACGCAGTATTTT.

This clonotype was seen only a few times. This chain joins TRBV10-3 and TRBJ1-5, with TRBD1 identical over 7 bases. The trim removed 4 bases at V and 1 base at J, leaving 7 bases unmatched. CDR1 is ENHRY and CDR2 is SYGVKD in the germline V gene. The CDR3 totals 16 residues. CDR3 residues: CAISARGGESNQPQHF. In DNA form, the CDR3 reads TGTGCCATCAGTGCCAGGGGGGGGGAGAGCAATCAGCCCCAGCATTTT.

This clonotype was observed a handful of times. In nucleotides, the CDR3 is TGTGCCAGCAGGCCCTCCCGTGGGGTAAATCAGCCCCAGCATTTT. The encoded protein is CASRPSRGVNQPQHF. This chain uses TRBV12-3 or TRBV12-4 with TRBJ1-5; D gene ambiguous. V dropped 6 bases and J dropped 4 bases, with 16 bases sitting between them. The CDR3 is 15 residues long.

The chain uses TRBV4-1 and TRBJ2-1; 12 bases are shared with TRBD2. Germline V lookup: CDR1 MGHRA, CDR2 YSYEKL. J gave up 4 bases and V 3 bases, and 4 bases lay outside the gene matches. This CDR3 has 16 residues. The CDR3 region has the DNA TGCGCCAGCAGCCACACGACTAGCGGGAGTTACAATGAGCAGTTCTTC. Amino acid sequence: CASSHTTSGSYNEQFF.

A note on this clonotype: At one end, the junction sequence differs from germline, possibly due to a read error. The chain couples TRBV4-1 to TRBJ2-7, with 11 bases identical to TRBD2. Germline V gives CDR1 MGHRA, CDR2 YSYEKL. The CDR3 runs to 18 residues. The CDR3 nucleotides read TGCGCCAGCACCCAAGAAGGGGCTAGCGGGAGGAGGGACTACGAGCAGTACTTC. It is translated as CASTQEGASGRRDYEQYF.

This clonotype was seen at least ten times. The chain combines TRBV7-2 with TRBJ2-1; the D is unclear. Germline V lookup: CDR1 SGHTA, CDR2 FQGNSA. This CDR3 has 15 amino acids. The V end was cut by 0 bases, the J end by 4 bases, with 10 bases between. The DNA for the CDR3 is TGTGCCAGCAGCTTAGCGCCTGTTAGTTACAATGAGCAGTTCTTC. Translating gives CASSLAPVSYNEQFF.

V gene TRBV9 combines with J gene TRBJ1-4, with 7 bases fitting TRBD1. The CDR3 runs to 15 residues. J lost 5 bases, V lost 0 bases, and 4 bases had no gene match. Looked up from germline, CDR1 is SGDLS and CDR2 is YYNGEE. CDR3 coding DNA: TGTGCCAGCAGCGTAGCGGGGGACAGAAATGAAAAACTGTTTTTT. This gives the protein CASSVAGDRNEKLFF.

This clonotype was counted only a few times. The chain carries TRBV19 and TRBJ1-6, with no clear D. CDR1 is LNHDA and CDR2 is SQIVND in the germline V gene (reference sequence). V lost 7 bases and J lost 0, with 13 bases in between. The CDR3 runs 16 residues. The CDR3 bases are TGTGCCAGTACGAGACGGTCGAGCTCCTATAATTCACCCCTCCACTTT. This codes for CASTRRSSSYNSPLHF.

This chain connects TRBV19 to TRBJ2-7, with D possibly being TRBD1 (6 bases). V was clipped by 7 bases and J by 0 bases, with 16 bases between them. CDR3 size: 15 residues. Germline V lookup: CDR1 LNHDA, CDR2 SQIVND (reference sequence). The DNA of the CDR3 is TGTGCCAGTAAACTATCGGGCAGGGGCTCCTACGAGCAGTACTTC. Amino acids: CASKLSGRGSYEQYF.

This chain joins TRBV29-1 and TRBJ2-3, with 8 bases aligning to TRBD2. This CDR3 is built from 16 residues. With V trimmed by 0 bases and J by 5 bases, 10 bases remained unmatched. The germline V gene has CDR1 SQVTM and CDR2 ANQGSEA. The chain's CDR3 is CSVEDRRSGSRDTQYF. The CDR3 nucleotides are TGCAGCGTTGAAGATCGTCGGAGCGGGAGTAGAGATACGCAGTATTTT.

This chain joins TRBV6-9 and TRBJ1-1; 9 bases are shared with TRBD1. V lost 4 bases to trimming and J lost 0 bases; unmatched junction nucleotides: 18. This CDR3 spans 20 amino acids. Per the germline V gene, CDR1 is MNHGY and CDR2 is SVAAGI. The CDR3 DNA is TGTGCCAGCAGTTGGATGCCGGGACAGGGATTCGCAAGTCTGAACACTGAAGCTTTCTTT. It translates to CASSWMPGQGFASLNTEAFF.

The table lists this clonotype with a few counts. The junction differs from germline at one of its ends, possibly a read error. The chain combines TRBV2 with TRBJ2-1; TRBD2 matches at 8 bases. Germline values: CDR1 SNHLY, CDR2 FYNNEI. This CDR3 contains 15 residues. The CDR3 protein is CVSSKLAESWSEQFF. DNA of the CDR3: TGTGTCAGCAGCAAACTAGCGGAGAGCTGGAGTGAGCAGTTCTTC.